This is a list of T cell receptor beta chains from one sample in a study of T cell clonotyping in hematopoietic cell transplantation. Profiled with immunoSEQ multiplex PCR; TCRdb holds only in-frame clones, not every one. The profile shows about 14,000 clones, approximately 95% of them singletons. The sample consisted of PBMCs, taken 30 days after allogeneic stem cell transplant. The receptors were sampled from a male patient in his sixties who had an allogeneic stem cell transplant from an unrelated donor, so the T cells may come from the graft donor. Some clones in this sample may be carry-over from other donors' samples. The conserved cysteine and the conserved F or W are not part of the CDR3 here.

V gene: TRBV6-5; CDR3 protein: ASRSPSGGDTQY
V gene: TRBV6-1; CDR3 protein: ASSEGKIGLPNQPQH
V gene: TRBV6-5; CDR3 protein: ASSPERGRYEQY
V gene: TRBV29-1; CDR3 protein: SAVEGDQPQH
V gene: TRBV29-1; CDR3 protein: SVDGQGFEAF
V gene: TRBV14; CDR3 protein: ASSQPGQGLNTEAF
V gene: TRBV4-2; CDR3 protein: ASSQGGGLVEKLF
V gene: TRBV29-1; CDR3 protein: SVAAQGQGGGYT
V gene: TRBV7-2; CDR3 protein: ASSLVGTSGRISADTQY
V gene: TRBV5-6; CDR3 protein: ASSLGGNYGYT
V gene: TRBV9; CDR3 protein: ASSVAMDFQETQY
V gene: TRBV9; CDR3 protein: ASSPRTSSGYNEQF
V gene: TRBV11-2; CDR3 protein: ASSLDFEDRITQPQH
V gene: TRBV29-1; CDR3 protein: SVEAGGKEKLF
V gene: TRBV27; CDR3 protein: ASSFSIFPYEQY
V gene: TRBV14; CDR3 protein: ASSQVQSYGYT
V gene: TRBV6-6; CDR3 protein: ASSYSGNESPLH
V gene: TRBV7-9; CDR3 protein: ASSKGRTDTQY
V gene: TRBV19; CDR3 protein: ASTPTGTNGYT
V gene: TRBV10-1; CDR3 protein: ASSDFIAGGDEQY
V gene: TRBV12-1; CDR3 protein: ASNRTSGSKGYEQY
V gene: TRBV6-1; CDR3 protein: ASRDEPYEQY
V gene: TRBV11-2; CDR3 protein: ASRTRTAEETQY
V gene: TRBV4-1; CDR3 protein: ASSQQGREAYEQY
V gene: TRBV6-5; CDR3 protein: ASSYGNYGYT
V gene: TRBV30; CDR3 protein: AWSTSYGYT
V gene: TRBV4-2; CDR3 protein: ASSQGLSGNTIY
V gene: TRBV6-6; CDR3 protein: ASSYGRGQSGNTIY
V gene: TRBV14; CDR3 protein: ASSQDGWGYT